This is a list of T cell receptor beta chains from one sample in a study of T cells in Graves' hyperthyroidism and ophthalmopathy. MiXCR was run by TCRdb on the multiplex PCR reads, yielding one entry per CDR3 protein. The sample lists some 530,000 distinct CDR3 sequences; less than 25% were seen once. The sample taken for sequencing was blood. These receptors all stem from a woman in her 70s with Graves' ophthalmopathy. Each CDR3 is given with its conserved first and last residue. A D gene is named only where the DNA matches it firmly. Clone size is not always given. Where it is, it says once, few, many or a class for expanded clones.

J gene	clone size	D gene	V gene	CDR3 protein	CDR3 DNA
TRBJ2-7	-	-	TRBV11-3	CASSLYPGSYEQYF	TGTGCCAGCAGCTTGTATCCCGGCAGCTACGAGCAGTACTTC
TRBJ1-1	-	TRBD1	TRBV20-1	CSARAGTGGTNTEAFF	TGCAGTGCTAGAGCCGGGACAGGGGGAACGAACACTGAAGCCTTCTTT
TRBJ1-5	-	-	TRBV10-3	CAISDLGRGNQPQHF	TGTGCCATCAGTGATTTGGGTAGGGGCAATCAGCCCCAGCATTTT
TRBJ2-3	-	TRBD2	TRBV3-1	CASSFVSGSSDTQYF	TGTGCCAGCAGCTTTGTCAGCGGGAGTTCAGATACGCAGTATTTT
TRBJ2-5	few	-	TRBV6-1	CASSEGSGRENQYF	TGTGCCAGCAGTGAAGGGTCCGGTCGGGAGAACCAGTACTTC
TRBJ1-2	-	-	TRBV5-4	CASSLVGASPNGYTF	TGTGCCAGCAGCTTGGTCGGGGCCTCACCAAATGGCTACACCTTC
TRBJ2-7	few	TRBD2	TRBV18	CASSPAGLAGDGEQYF	TGTGCCAGCTCACCAGCGGGACTAGCGGGAGACGGCGAGCAGTACTTC
TRBJ2-3	-	TRBD2	TRBV5-1	CASSRGGVSDTQYF	TGCGCCAGCAGCCGGGGAGGGGTGTCAGATACGCAGTATTTT
TRBJ2-5	few	-	TRBV28	CASTTAQETQYF	TGTGCCAGCACTACAGCTCAAGAGACCCAGTACTTC
TRBJ2-7	-	-	TRBV5-1	CASSTQGGSYEQYF	TGCGCCAGCAGCACGCAGGGGGGGTCCTACGAGCAGTACTTC
TRBJ2-1	-	-	TRBV3-1	CASSQRQLTEQFF	TGTGCCAGCAGCCAACGACAGTTGACTGAGCAGTTCTTC
TRBJ2-5	-	-	TRBV6-1	CAIRRDPPALETQYF	TGTGCCATCCGGAGGGACCCCCCGGCGCTAGAGACCCAGTACTTC
TRBJ1-2	-	TRBD1	TRBV27	CASSLRTGRGTNYGYTF	TGTGCCAGCAGTCTCCGGACAGGGAGAGGAACTAACTATGGCTACACCTTC
TRBJ2-5	-	TRBD2	TRBV6-2/TRBV6-3	CASTPRGDYRHGTQYF	TGTGCCAGCACCCCACGGGGGGACTATCGCCACGGGACCCAGTACTTC
TRBJ2-3	once	-	TRBV7-3	CASSLSRVSTDTQYF	TGTGCCAGCAGCTTATCGCGGGTGAGCACAGATACGCAGTATTTT
TRBJ2-7	-	-	TRBV20-1	CSARFGNWDEQYF	TGCAGTGCTAGATTCGGGAATTGGGACGAGCAGTACTTC
TRBJ2-7	-	-	TRBV5-1	CASSLRGDAYEQYF	TGCGCCAGCAGCTTACGGGGAGACGCCTACGAGCAGTACTTC
TRBJ2-3	many	-	TRBV2	CASSERDPRDTQYF	TGTGCCAGCAGTGAGAGGGACCCCAGAGATACGCAGTATTTT
TRBJ2-3	-	TRBD2	TRBV5-4	CASSPRGGTDTQYF	TGTGCCAGCAGCCCTCGGGGGGGAACAGATACGCAGTATTTT
TRBJ2-7	few	-	TRBV9	CASSVGSGDYEQYF	TGTGCCAGCAGCGTAGGCTCCGGCGACTACGAGCAGTACTTC
TRBJ1-5	-	TRBD1	TRBV28	CASYFTADRGSFSNQPQHF	TGTGCCAGCTACTTCACAGCGGACAGGGGGTCCTTTAGCAATCAGCCCCAGCATTTT
TRBJ1-2	-	TRBD1	TRBV3-1	CASSQAAPGGPNYGYTF	TGTGCCAGCAGCCAAGCGGCACCAGGGGGCCCCAACTATGGCTACACCTTC
TRBJ2-7	-	TRBD2	TRBV3-1	CASSQGTSGRAYEQYF	TGTGCCAGCAGCCAAGGAACCAGCGGGAGGGCCTACGAGCAGTACTTC
TRBJ1-2	once	-	TRBV19	CASSKTSTGIYGYTF	TGTGCCAGTAGTAAGACTTCCACAGGGATCTATGGCTACACCTTC
TRBJ1-2	-	-	TRBV29-1	CSVAGDYGYTF	TGCAGCGTTGCCGGGGATTATGGCTACACCTTC
TRBJ1-5	-	-	TRBV20-1	CSASPGPNQPQHF	TGCAGTGCGTCCCCGGGCCCTAATCAGCCCCAGCATTTT
TRBJ1-6	many	-	TRBV28	CASSLAAGAGSPLHF	TGTGCCAGCAGTTTAGCGGCGGGAGCAGGCTCACCCCTCCACTTT
TRBJ1-1	few	-	TRBV20-1	CSARQISTEAFF	TGCAGTGCTCGGCAGATAAGCACTGAAGCTTTCTTT
TRBJ2-1	-	TRBD2	TRBV20-1	CSAYDRKDGRANEQFF	TGCAGTGCTTACGACAGGAAGGACGGGAGGGCCAATGAGCAGTTCTTC
TRBJ1-1	many	TRBD1	TRBV2	CASSYPDRVTEAFF	TGTGCCAGCAGTTACCCCGACAGGGTAACTGAAGCTTTCTTT
TRBJ2-5	many	-	TRBV6-1	CASSGTLSGKTQYF	TGTGCCAGCAGCGGGACTCTATCGGGCAAGACCCAGTACTTC
TRBJ2-2	-	TRBD2	TRBV2	CASRGLAGKTGELFF	TGTGCCAGCAGGGGACTAGCGGGAAAGACCGGGGAGCTGTTTTTT
TRBJ1-5	few	-	TRBV7-2	CASSLYLNQPQHF	TGTGCCAGCAGCTTATACTTAAATCAGCCCCAGCATTTT
TRBJ1-1	many	TRBD1	TRBV7-9	CASSLGGTANTEAFF	TGTGCCAGCAGCTTAGGAGGGACAGCTAACACTGAAGCTTTCTTT
TRBJ1-2	many	-	TRBV27	CASSRTSSRGQYGYTF	TGTGCCAGCAGCCGAACCAGCTCGCGGGGCCAGTATGGCTACACCTTC
TRBJ2-3	few	TRBD2	TRBV19	CASSIGGSGADTQYF	TGTGCCAGTAGTATAGGGGGTAGCGGGGCGGATACGCAGTATTTT
TRBJ1-4	few	-	TRBV3-1	CASSQAGTSEKLFF	TGTGCCAGCAGCCAAGCGGGGACGAGTGAAAAACTGTTTTTT
TRBJ1-1	many	-	TRBV7-2	CASQNGGAMNTEAFF	TGTGCCAGCCAGAATGGGGGGGCGATGAACACTGAAGCTTTCTTT
TRBJ2-5	few	-	TRBV18	CASSRTQYQETQYF	TGTGCCAGCTCACGAACTCAGTACCAAGAGACCCAGTACTTC
TRBJ1-3	-	-	TRBV5-6	CASRAPGGNTIYF	TGTGCCAGCAGGGCCCCAGGTGGAAACACCATATATTTT
TRBJ2-2	-	-	TRBV15	CATSRDRTGELFF	TGTGCCACCAGCAGAGACAGGACCGGGGAGCTGTTTTTT
TRBJ2-3	few	-	TRBV5-1	CASSLGVAENTDTQYF	TGCGCCAGCAGCTTGGGGGTAGCGGAGAACACAGATACGCAGTATTTT
TRBJ2-7	many	-	TRBV30	CAWSTGTYEQYF	TGTGCCTGGAGTACAGGGACCTACGAGCAGTACTTC
TRBJ1-1	few	-	TRBV5-1	CASSLAYRPRGNTEAFF	TGCGCCAGCAGCTTGGCCTATCGCCCCCGGGGGAACACTGAAGCTTTCTTT
TRBJ2-7	-	TRBD2	TRBV6-6	CASSYGPAGRSEQYF	TGTGCCAGCAGTTACGGTCCAGCGGGACGTAGCGAGCAGTACTTC
TRBJ1-2	few	TRBD1	TRBV24-1	CATSDLDRVYGYTF	TGTGCCACCAGTGATCTAGACAGGGTCTATGGCTACACCTTC
TRBJ2-7	-	TRBD1	TRBV28	CASRRQGQAYEQYF	TGTGCCAGCAGACGACAGGGTCAGGCCTACGAGCAGTACTTC
TRBJ2-7	-	TRBD2	TRBV9	CASSVGPGLEGEQYF	TGTGCCAGCAGCGTGGGTCCGGGACTAGAGGGCGAGCAGTACTTC
TRBJ2-1	many	TRBD2	TRBV27	CASSRSGNYNEQFF	TGTGCCAGCAGTCGAAGCGGGAACTACAATGAGCAGTTCTTC